This T cell receptor (beta chain) was sequenced for a study of OX40 agonist ivuxolimab in advanced cancers. The wider study: Recorded diagnoses for dose-escalation patients were hepatocellular carcinoma, melanoma, renal cell or head and neck cancer. General study points: With doses of 0.1 to 3.0 mg/kg, CD4+ and CD8+ blood T cells had undergone clonal expansion by week 6. Antigen specificity of clonally expanded peripheral T cells was not established.

Regarding this clone: Its antigen is undetermined.

Germline loops: CDR1 MNHNS, CDR2 SASEGT. The CDR3 runs to 15 residues. V lost 4 bases to trimming and J lost 1 base, with 11 bases between them. This table comes from immunoSEQ multiplex PCR, and its TCRdb copy is limited to in-frame clones, with some not included. The data contain about 32,000 clones, around 90% of them seen just once; the ten biggest clones take up about 26%. Patients with a history of autoimmune disease or on systemic immunosuppression were excluded. The sequencing used CD4+ or CD8+ T cells sorted from blood, collected in a trial of the OX40 agonist ivuxolimab. The chain has TRBV6-1 and TRBJ2-1; no reliable D call. The clonotype comes from an adult with an advanced solid tumor such as melanoma, head and neck, liver or kidney cancer. CDR3 sequence: CASSVRTDSYNEQFF. Written as DNA, the CDR3 is TGTGCCAGCAGTGTTCGGACCGATTCCTACAATGAGCAGTTCTTC.